This T cell receptor beta chain was retrieved from a study of human T cells and chemical hapten exposure. This clonotype was found a few times. Antigen unknown. Via MiXCR, TCRdb re-called the RACE reads, giving one row per CDR3 protein. The sample holds more than 80,000 distinct CDR3 sequences, roughly 12% seen once. Germline values: CDR1 LNHDA, CDR2 SQIVND (reference sequence). Trimming at V came to 5 bases and at J to 4 bases, leaving 6 bases not matched to a gene. The CDR3 loop spans 15 amino acids. Time point here: pre-sensitization, week 0. The sample's treatment: therapeutic diphenylcyclopropenone sensitization with weekly scalp DPC. General observations from the study: Expanded TCRs were compared with controls, and the expanded TCRs formed significantly more large CDR3 similarity clusters.

The origin of this receptor is a woman between 50 and 59 years old with alopecia areata. Some clones in this sample may be carry-over from other donors' samples. Sequencing used whole blood, obtained in connection with sensitization to the hapten diphenylcyclopropenone (DPC). The V gene is TRBV19, the J gene TRBJ2-1; 9 bases match TRBD2. This chain's CDR3 is CASSEGTSWYNEQFF. The CDR3 region has the DNA TGTGCCAGTAGTGAAGGGACTAGCTGGTACAATGAGCAGTTCTTC.